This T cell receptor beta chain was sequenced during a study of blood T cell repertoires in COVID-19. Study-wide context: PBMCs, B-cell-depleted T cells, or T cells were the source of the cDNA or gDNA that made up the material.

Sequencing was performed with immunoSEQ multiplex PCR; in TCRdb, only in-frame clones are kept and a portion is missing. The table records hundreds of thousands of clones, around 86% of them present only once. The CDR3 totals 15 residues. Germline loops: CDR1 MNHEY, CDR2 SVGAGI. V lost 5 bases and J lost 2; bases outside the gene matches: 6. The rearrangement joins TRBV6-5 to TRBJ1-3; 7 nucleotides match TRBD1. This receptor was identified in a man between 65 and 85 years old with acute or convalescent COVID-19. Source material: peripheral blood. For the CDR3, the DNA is TGTGCCAGCAGTCGGGACAGCCTGGCTGGAAACACCATATATTTT. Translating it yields CASSRDSLAGNTIYF.